The 17 T cell receptor beta chains below were found in one sample sequenced in a study of cytomegalovirus exposure and HLA in healthy donors. Primers included in the PCR were 60 Vbeta and 13 Jbeta primers. Profiling relied on immunoSEQ multiplex PCR, and the TCRdb table lists in-frame clones only, not all of them. The sample data list about 39,000 clones. Sequencing was done on a sample of PBMCs. The origin of the receptors is a woman between 25 and 40 years old in good health and CMV-seropositive.

The chain recombines TRBV5-1 with TRBJ2-5; the match to TRBD2 covers 8 bases. Germline CDR1 is SGHRS and CDR2 is YFSETQ. CDR3 length equals 17 residues. V gave up 2 bases and J gave up 1 base; unmatched junction bases: 10. CDR3: CASSLGSGGKSQETQYF. In nucleotides, the CDR3 is TGCGCCAGCAGCTTAGGAAGCGGGGGTAAATCCCAAGAGACCCAGTACTTC. Complete variable domain (other parts from reference TRBV5-1 and TRBJ2-5): KAGVTQTPRYLIKTRGQQVTLSCSPISGHRSVSWYQQTPGQGLQFLFEYFSETQRNKGNFPGRFSGRQFSNSRSEMNVSTLELGDSALYLCASSLGSGGKSQETQYFGPGTRLLVL.

The CDR3 here is CASSLGLGEGLNQPQHF. The CDR3 DNA follows: TGTGCCAGCAGCTTAGGGCTGGGGGAGGGATTGAATCAGCCCCAGCATTTT. This chain uses TRBV7-2 with TRBJ1-5, with D possibly being TRBD1 (5 bases). The CDR3 has 17 residues. V lost 1 base to trimming and J lost 4 bases, with 17 bases between them. Looked up from germline, CDR1 is SGHTA and CDR2 is FQGNSA. Drawing the rest from reference TRBV7-2 and TRBJ1-5, the complete variable domain is GAGVSQSPSNKVTEKGKDVELRCDPISGHTALYWYRQSLGQGLEFLIYFQGNSAPDKSGLPSDRFSAERTGGSVSTLTIQRTQQEDSAVYLCASSLGLGEGLNQPQHFGDGTRLSIL.

V usage is TRBV2 and J usage is TRBJ1-6; TRBD1 matches 10 bases. With 8 bases clipped from V and 5 bases from J, the junction kept 6 bases outside the gene matches. The germline gives CDR1 SNHLY, CDR2 FYNNEI. CDR3 length equals 15 residues. For the CDR3, the DNA is TGTGCCAGCGGCCGAGGGACAGGGGATAATTCACCCCTCCACTTT. As protein: CASGRGTGDNSPLHF.

The chain links TRBV7-8 to TRBJ1-3; D uncertain. The CDR3 sequence is 15 residues long. Looked up from germline, CDR1 is SGHVS and CDR2 is FQNEAQ. Trimming removed 7 bases at V and 0 bases at J, with 13 bases between. Written as DNA, the CDR3 is TGTGCCAGCACCCTGAGCACTCGCTCTGGAAACACCATATATTTT. It is translated as CASTLSTRSGNTIYF. The complete variable domain, with remaining parts taken from reference TRBV7-8 and TRBJ1-3, reads GAGVSQSPRYKVAKRGQDVALRCDPISGHVSLFWYQQALGQGPEFLTYFQNEAQLDKSGLPSDRFFAERPEGSVSTLKIQRTQQEDSAVYLCASTLSTRSGNTIYFGEGSWLTVV.

The chain combines TRBV6-1 with TRBJ1-5, with unresolved D. The germline gives CDR1 MNHNS, CDR2 SASEGT. V was trimmed by 2 bases and J by 0 bases, leaving 5 bases between them. The CDR3 is 14 residues long. The CDR3 nucleotides read TGTGCCAGCAGTGAACAGATTAGCAATCAGCCCCAGCATTTT. Translating gives CASSEQISNQPQHF.

V gene TRBV19 combines with J gene TRBJ1-5; D ambiguous. This CDR3 is built from 14 residues. Trimming took off 8 bases at V and 4 bases at J, with 15 bases between the two ends. Germline V CDR1 and CDR2: LNHDA, SQIVND (reference sequence). CDR3 sequence: CASQTWVANQPQHF. The CDR3 DNA is TGTGCCAGTCAAACTTGGGTAGCAAATCAGCCCCAGCATTTT.

The chain is built from TRBV5-1 and TRBJ2-3; TRBD1 agrees at 9 bases. Germline V gene lookup returns CDR1 SGHRS and CDR2 YFSETQ. CDR3 length equals 15 residues. Trimming took 4 bases from V and 6 from J; bases not matched to a gene: 9. The CDR3 bases are TGCGCCAGCAGCATACGACAGGGGGGAGGGGATACGCAGTATTTT. It codes for CASSIRQGGGDTQYF. The variable domain in full, completed from reference TRBV5-1 and TRBJ2-3, reads KAGVTQTPRYLIKTRGQQVTLSCSPISGHRSVSWYQQTPGQGLQFLFEYFSETQRNKGNFPGRFSGRQFSNSRSEMNVSTLELGDSALYLCASSIRQGGGDTQYFGPGTRLTVL.

V is TRBV6-1 and J is TRBJ1-4; the D gene is possibly TRBD1 (6 bases). The CDR3 consists of 14 residues. The V gene's germline CDR1 is MNHNS and CDR2 SASEGT. V lost 3 bases and J 3 bases, leaving 8 bases between the germline ends. The CDR3 nucleotides read TGTGCCAGCAGTGAGACAGGCCCTAATGAAAAACTGTTTTTT. The encoded protein is CASSETGPNEKLFF.

The gene calls are TRBV15 and TRBJ2-3, with D possibly TRBD2 on 6 matching bases. Per the germline V gene, CDR1 is LNHNV and CDR2 is YYDKDF (reference sequence). Trimming pared 3 bases from V and 1 base from J, leaving 11 bases between. CDR3 size: 15 residues. CDR3 in amino acids: CATSRRRDGTDTQYF. The CDR3 DNA sequence: TGTGCCACCAGCAGGCGGAGGGATGGCACAGATACGCAGTATTTT.

The rearrangement links TRBV7-6 to TRBJ2-4; 11 bases are shared with TRBD1. V shed 4 bases and J 1 base; nucleotides not matched to a gene: 9. CDR3 length: 18 residues. Germline values: CDR1 SGHVS, CDR2 FNYEAQ. The CDR3 region is CASSWDRGYSGAKNIQYF. CDR3 DNA: TGTGCCAGCAGCTGGGACAGGGGGTATAGCGGGGCCAAAAACATTCAGTACTTC.

The chain joins TRBV4-1 to TRBJ1-2; perhaps TRBD1 as D (6 bases). V lost 1 base and J lost 6, with 9 bases in between. The CDR3 runs to 13 residues. The germline V gene encodes CDR1 MGHRA and CDR2 YSYEKL. CDR3 nucleotides: TGCGCCAGCAGCCAAGGTTCAGGGGATGGCTACACCTTC. Translation: CASSQGSGDGYTF.

Here the CDR3 DNA reads TGCGCCAGCAGCCGAAAGACAGGGACTGAAGCTTTCTTT. This codes for CASSRKTGTEAFF. This chain joins TRBV4-1 and TRBJ1-1, with TRBD1 matching 7 bases. The germline V gene encodes CDR1 MGHRA and CDR2 YSYEKL. After removal of 4 bases from V and 5 bases from J, the junction contained 4 bases not matched to a gene. There are 13 residues in the CDR3.

The V and J genes are TRBV4-1 and TRBJ1-1; D may be TRBD1 (5 bases). The V end was cut by 4 bases, the J end by 1 base, with 19 bases between. Germline V gene lookup returns CDR1 MGHRA and CDR2 YSYEKL. The CDR3 has 17 amino acids. The CDR3 DNA reads TGCGCCAGCAGCCCGGGGGGGAAGGCAGTTCAGAACACTGAAGCTTTCTTT. Translated, it gives CASSPGGKAVQNTEAFF.

This chain links TRBV25-1 with TRBJ1-2; D not resolved. V was clipped by 6 bases and J by 7 bases, with 21 bases between them. Germline CDR1 is MGHDK and CDR2 is SYGVNS. The CDR3 is 15 amino acids. This CDR3 reads CASSPGASRSSGYTF. The CDR3, as DNA: TGTGCCAGCAGCCCTGGAGCCAGCCGGAGTAGTGGCTACACCTTC.

The chain employs TRBV7-7 and TRBJ2-1; 7 bases line up with TRBD2. V gave up 3 bases and J gave up 9 bases; unmatched junction bases: 5. Per the germline V gene, CDR1 is SSHAT and CDR2 is FNYEAQ (reference sequence). The CDR3 has 13 residues. CDR3 amino acids: CASSLILAGEQFF. The CDR3 region has the DNA TGTGCCAGCAGCTTGATCTTAGCGGGTGAGCAGTTCTTC. The full variable domain, in which reference TRBV7-7 and TRBJ2-1 provide the parts outside the CDR3, is GAGVSQSPRYKVTKRGQDVTLRCDPISSHATLYWYQQALGQGPEFLTYFNYEAQPDKSGLPSDRFSAERPEGSISTLTIQRTEQRDSAMYRCASSLILAGEQFFGPGTRLTVL.

J is TRBJ2-2 and V is TRBV7-9; D might be TRBD2 (6 bases). The CDR3 totals 19 residues. Germline CDR1 is SEHNR and CDR2 is FQNEAQ (reference sequence). V was shortened by 4 bases and J by 0 bases, with 21 bases between the two germline ends. The DNA for the CDR3 is TGTGCCAGCAGCTCCCCCCCAGCGGGTCAATATCCGAACACCGGGGAGCTGTTTTTT. Protein: CASSSPPAGQYPNTGELFF.

V usage is TRBV15 and J usage is TRBJ2-3; 11 bases line up with TRBD2. V trimming: 6 bases; J trimming: 4 bases; junction bases outside the gene matches: 9. The CDR3 has 16 amino acids. The V gene's germline CDR1 is LNHNV and CDR2 YYDKDF (reference sequence). The CDR3 region has the DNA TGTGCCACCAGTCCCTTAGCGGGGGGGTACGCAGATACGCAGTATTTT. Translated, it gives CATSPLAGGYADTQYF.